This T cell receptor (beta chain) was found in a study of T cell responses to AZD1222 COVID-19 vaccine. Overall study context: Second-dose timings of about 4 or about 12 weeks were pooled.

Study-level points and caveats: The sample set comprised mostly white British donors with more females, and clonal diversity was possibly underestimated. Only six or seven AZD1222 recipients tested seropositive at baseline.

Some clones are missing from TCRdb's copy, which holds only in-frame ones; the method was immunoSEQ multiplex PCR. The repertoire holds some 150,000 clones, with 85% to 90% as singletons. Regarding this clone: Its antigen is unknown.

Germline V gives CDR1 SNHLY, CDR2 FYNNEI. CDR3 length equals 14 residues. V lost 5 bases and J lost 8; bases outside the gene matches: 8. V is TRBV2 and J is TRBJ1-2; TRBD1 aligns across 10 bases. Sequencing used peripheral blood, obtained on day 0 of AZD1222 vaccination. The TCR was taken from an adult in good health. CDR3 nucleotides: TGTGCCAGCAGTACGACAGGGGGCGCGAGCGGCTACACCTTC. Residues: CASSTTGGASGYTF. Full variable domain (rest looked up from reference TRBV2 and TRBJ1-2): EPEVTQTPSHQVTQMGQEVILRCVPISNHLYFYWYRQILGQKVEFLVSFYNNEISEKSEIFDDQFSVERPDGSNFTLKIRSTKLEDSAMYFCASSTTGGASGYTFGSGTRLTVV.